This T cell receptor beta chain comes out of a study of neurological immune-mediated disorders. Study results and limitations: Levels of TCR clonal expansion peaked in HTLV-1-associated myelopathy and reached their lowest in multiple sclerosis, under those of healthy controls.

V was pared by 6 bases and J by 6 bases, with 5 bases of the junction left unmatched. From germline, CDR1 is DFQATT and CDR2 SNEGSKA (reference sequence). The CDR3 contains 12 residues. The cDNA was synthesized by 5'RACE incorporating 10-nucleotide random UMIs. Each CDR3 protein is one row after TCRdb ran MiXCR on the 5' RACE reads. Seen here are 57,000 or so distinct CDR3 sequences, 10% to 12% observed once, and the top ten hold approximately 1.8%. This clonotype was observed many times. Its antigen is still unknown. Unsorted libraries were generated from 2 million PBMCs held at -80 degrees C. Material for sequencing was PBMCs. The V and J genes are TRBV20-1 and TRBJ1-2, with 9 positions matching TRBD1. This TCR derives from a man in his sixties in good health. The CDR3 DNA is TGCAGTGCCGGGGACAGGGCCGATGGCTACACCTTC. Protein: CSAGDRADGYTF.